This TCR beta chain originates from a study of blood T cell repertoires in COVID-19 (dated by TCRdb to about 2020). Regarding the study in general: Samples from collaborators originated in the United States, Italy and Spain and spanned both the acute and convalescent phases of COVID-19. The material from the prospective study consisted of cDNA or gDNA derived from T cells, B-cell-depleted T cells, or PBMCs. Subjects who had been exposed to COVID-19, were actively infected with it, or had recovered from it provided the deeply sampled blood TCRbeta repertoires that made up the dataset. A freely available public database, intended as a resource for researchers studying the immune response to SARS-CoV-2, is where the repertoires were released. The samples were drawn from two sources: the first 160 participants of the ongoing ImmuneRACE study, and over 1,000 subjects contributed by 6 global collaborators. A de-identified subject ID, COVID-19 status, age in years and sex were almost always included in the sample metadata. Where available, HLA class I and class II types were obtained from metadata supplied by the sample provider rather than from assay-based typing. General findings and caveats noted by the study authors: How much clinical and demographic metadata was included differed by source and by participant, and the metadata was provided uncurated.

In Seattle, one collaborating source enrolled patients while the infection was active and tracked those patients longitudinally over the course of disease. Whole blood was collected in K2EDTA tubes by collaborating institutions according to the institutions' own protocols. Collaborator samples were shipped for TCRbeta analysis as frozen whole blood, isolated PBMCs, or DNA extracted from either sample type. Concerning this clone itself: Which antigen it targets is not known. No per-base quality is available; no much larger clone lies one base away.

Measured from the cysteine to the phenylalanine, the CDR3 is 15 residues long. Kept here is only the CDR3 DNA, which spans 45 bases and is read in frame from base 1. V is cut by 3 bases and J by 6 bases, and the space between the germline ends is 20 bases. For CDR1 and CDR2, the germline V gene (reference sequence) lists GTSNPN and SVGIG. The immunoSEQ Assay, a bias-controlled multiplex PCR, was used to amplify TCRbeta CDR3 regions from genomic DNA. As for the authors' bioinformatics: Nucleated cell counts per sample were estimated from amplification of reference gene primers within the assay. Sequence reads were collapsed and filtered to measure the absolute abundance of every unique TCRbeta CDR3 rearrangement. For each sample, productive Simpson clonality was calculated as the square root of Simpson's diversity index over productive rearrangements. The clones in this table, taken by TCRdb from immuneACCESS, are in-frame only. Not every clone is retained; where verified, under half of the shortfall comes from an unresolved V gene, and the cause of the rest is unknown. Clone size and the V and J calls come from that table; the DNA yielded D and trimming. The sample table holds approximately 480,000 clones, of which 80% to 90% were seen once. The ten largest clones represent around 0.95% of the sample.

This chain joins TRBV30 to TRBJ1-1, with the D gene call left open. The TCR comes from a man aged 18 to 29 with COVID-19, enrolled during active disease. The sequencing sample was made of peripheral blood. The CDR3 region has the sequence CAWSGSWPPRAEAFF. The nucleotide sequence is TGTGCCTGGAGCGGTTCCTGGCCCCCGAGGGCTGAAGCTTTCTTT.